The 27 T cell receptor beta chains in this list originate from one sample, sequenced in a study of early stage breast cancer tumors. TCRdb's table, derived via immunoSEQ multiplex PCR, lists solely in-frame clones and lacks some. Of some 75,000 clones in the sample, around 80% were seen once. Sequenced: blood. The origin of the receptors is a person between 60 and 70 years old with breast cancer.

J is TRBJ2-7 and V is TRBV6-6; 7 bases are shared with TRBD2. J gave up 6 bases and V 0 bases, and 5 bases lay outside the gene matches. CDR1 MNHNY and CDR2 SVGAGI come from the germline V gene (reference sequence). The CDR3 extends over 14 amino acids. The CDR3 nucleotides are TGTGCCAGCAGTTACTCGCAGCGGGACTCCGAGCAGTACTTC. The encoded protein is CASSYSQRDSEQYF.

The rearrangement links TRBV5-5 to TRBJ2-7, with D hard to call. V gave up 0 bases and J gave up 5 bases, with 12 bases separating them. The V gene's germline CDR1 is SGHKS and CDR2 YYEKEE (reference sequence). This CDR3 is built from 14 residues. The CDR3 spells CASSLVDVRDEQYF. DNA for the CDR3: TGTGCCAGCAGCTTGGTAGACGTTCGAGACGAGCAGTACTTC.

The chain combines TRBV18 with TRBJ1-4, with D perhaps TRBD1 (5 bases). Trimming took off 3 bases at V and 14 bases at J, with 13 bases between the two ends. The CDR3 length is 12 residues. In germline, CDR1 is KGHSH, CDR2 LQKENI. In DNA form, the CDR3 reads TGTGCCAGCTCACCCTCCCGGGACGGGCTGTTTTTT. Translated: CASSPSRDGLFF.

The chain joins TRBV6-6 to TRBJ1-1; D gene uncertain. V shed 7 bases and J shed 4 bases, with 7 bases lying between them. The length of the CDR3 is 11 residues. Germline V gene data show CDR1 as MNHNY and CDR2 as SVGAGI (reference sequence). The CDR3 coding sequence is TGTGCCAGCACCCGAGCCACTGAAGCTTTCTTT. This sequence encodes CASTRATEAFF.

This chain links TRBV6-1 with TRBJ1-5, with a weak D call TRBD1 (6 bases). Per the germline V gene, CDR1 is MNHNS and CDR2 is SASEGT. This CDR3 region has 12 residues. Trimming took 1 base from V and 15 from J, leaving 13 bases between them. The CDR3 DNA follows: TGTGCCAGCAGTGAAGTGGGGGCCCGGCGGCATTTT. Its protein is CASSEVGARRHF.

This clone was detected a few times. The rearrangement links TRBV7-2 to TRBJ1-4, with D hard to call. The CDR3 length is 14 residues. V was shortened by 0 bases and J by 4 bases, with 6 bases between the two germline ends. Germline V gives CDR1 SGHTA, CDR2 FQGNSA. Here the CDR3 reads CASSLAAYNEKLFF. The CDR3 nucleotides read TGTGCCAGCAGCTTAGCCGCCTATAATGAAAAACTGTTTTTT.

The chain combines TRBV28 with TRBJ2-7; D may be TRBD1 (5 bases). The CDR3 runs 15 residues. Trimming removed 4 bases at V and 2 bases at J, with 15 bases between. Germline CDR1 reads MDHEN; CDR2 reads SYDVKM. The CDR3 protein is CASSWPRDRTYEQYF. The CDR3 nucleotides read TGTGCCAGCAGTTGGCCCCGAGACAGAACCTACGAGCAGTACTTC.

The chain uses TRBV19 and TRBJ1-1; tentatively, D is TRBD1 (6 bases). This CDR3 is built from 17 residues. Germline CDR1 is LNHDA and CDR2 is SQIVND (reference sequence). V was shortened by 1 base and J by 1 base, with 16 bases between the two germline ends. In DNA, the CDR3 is TGTGCCAGTAGTATAGGCCTCCAGACAGGATCGAACACTGAAGCTTTCTTT. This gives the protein CASSIGLQTGSNTEAFF.

CDR3 region: CASSQARQFANTGELFF. Here the CDR3 DNA reads TGTGCCAGCAGCCAGGCTCGACAGTTCGCGAACACCGGGGAGCTGTTTTTT. The chain is built from TRBV11-2 and TRBJ2-2; TRBD1 is a possible D gene (5 bases). The length of the CDR3 is 17 residues. V was cut by 5 bases and J by 0 bases, with 16 bases left in between. CDR1 and CDR2 from the germline V gene are SGHAT and FQNNGV.

The chain's CDR3 is CASSLELLGTQYF. The CDR3 region has the DNA TGTGCCAGCAGCTTAGAACTCCTCGGTACGCAGTATTTT. The rearrangement links TRBV13 to TRBJ2-3, with D unclear. The germline V gene encodes CDR1 PRHDT and CDR2 FYEKMQ (reference sequence). This CDR3 is built from 13 residues. The ends were cut back, 1 base at V and 8 bases at J, with 10 bases in the middle.

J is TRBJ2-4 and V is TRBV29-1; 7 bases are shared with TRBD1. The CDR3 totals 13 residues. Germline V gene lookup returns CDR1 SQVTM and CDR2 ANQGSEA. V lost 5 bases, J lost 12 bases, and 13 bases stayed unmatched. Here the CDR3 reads CSVSWGRTGDQYF. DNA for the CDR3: TGCAGCGTTTCATGGGGCCGGACAGGCGATCAGTACTTC.

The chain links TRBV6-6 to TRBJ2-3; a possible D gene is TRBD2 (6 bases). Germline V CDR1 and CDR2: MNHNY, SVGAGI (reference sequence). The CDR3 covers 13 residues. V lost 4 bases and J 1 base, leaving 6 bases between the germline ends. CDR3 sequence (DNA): TGTGCCAGCAGTTCGGGGGGCACAGATACGCAGTATTTT. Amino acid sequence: CASSSGGTDTQYF.

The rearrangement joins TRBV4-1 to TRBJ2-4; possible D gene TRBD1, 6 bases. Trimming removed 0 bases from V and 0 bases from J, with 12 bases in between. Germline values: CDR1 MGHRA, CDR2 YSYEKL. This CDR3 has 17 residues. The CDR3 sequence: CASSQEAPGAAKNIQYF. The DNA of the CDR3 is TGCGCCAGCAGCCAAGAAGCGCCAGGGGCAGCCAAAAACATTCAGTACTTC.

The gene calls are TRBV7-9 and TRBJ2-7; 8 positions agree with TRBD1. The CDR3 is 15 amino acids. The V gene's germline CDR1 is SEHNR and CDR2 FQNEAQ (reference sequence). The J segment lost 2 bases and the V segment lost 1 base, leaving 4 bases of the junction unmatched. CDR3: CASSLGGQVTYEQYF. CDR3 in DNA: TGTGCCAGCAGCTTAGGGGGACAGGTAACCTACGAGCAGTACTTC.

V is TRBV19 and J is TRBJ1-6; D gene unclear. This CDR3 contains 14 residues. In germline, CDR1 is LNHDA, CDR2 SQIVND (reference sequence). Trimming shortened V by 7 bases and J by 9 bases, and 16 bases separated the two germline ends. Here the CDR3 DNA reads TGTGCCAGTAAAGGTGGGGTCGGTGCTTCACCCCTCCACTTT. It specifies CASKGGVGASPLHF.

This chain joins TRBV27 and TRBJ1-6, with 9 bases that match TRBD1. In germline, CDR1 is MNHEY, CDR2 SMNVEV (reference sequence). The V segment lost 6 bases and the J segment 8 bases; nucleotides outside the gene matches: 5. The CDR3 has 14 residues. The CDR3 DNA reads TGTGCCAGCAGACTGGGACAGGGTTATTCACCCCTCCACTTT. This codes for CASRLGQGYSPLHF.

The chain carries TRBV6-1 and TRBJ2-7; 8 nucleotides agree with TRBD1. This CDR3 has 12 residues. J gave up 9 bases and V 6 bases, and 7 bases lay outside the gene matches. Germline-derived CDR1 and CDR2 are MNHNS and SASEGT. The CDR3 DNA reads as TGTGCCAGCAGGACAGGGGACCTTGGGCAGTACTTC. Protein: CASRTGDLGQYF.

The CDR3 sequence is CASSSGEVFSTDTQYF. CDR3 DNA sequence: TGTGCCAGCAGCTCAGGGGAGGTATTTAGCACAGATACGCAGTATTTT. The chain is built from TRBV5-5 and TRBJ2-3; D may correspond to TRBD1 or TRBD2 (6 bases each). The CDR3 runs 16 residues. Germline-derived CDR1 and CDR2 are SGHKS and YYEKEE (reference sequence). With 3 bases removed from V and 0 bases from J, the gap between germline ends came to 14 bases.

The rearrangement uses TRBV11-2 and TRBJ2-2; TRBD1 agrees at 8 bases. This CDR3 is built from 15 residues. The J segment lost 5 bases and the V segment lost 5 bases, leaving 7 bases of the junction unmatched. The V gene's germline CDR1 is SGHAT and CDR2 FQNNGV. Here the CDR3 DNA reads TGTGCCAGCAGCCAAAGACAGGGGACAACCGGGGAGCTGTTTTTT. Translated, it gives CASSQRQGTTGELFF.

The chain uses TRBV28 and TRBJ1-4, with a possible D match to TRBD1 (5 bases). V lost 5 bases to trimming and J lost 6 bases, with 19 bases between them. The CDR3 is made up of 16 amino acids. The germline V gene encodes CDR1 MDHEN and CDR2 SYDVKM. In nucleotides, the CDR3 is TGTGCCAGCAGTCCCCGCTTGGGGGTCCGGTATGAAAAACTGTTTTTT. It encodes CASSPRLGVRYEKLFF.

The CDR3 spells CASGDSSNTEAFF. DNA for the CDR3: TGTGCCAGCGGGGACAGCTCGAACACTGAAGCTTTCTTT. This chain connects TRBV7-3 to TRBJ1-1; TRBD1 matches 7 bases. This CDR3 has 13 residues. J was trimmed by 1 base and V by 8 bases; bases with no gene match: 4. From germline, CDR1 is SGHTA and CDR2 FQGTGA. Full variable domain (remainder filled in from reference TRBV7-3 and TRBJ1-1): GAGVSQTPSNKVTEKGKYVELRCDPISGHTALYWYRQSLGQGPEFLIYFQGTGAADDSGLPNDRFFAVRPEGSVSTLKIQRTERGDSAVYLCASGDSSNTEAFFGQGTRLTVV.

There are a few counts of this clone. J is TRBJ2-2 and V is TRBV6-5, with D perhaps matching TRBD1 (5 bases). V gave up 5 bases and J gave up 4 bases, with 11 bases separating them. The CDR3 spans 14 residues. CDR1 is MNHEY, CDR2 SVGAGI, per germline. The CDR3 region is CASSTPGFTGELFF. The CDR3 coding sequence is TGTGCCAGCAGTACCCCAGGGTTCACCGGGGAGCTGTTTTTT.

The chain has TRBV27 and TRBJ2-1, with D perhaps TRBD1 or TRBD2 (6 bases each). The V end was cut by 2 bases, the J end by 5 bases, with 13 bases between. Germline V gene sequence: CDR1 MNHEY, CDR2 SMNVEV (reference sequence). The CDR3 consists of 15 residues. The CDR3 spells CASSLTDGGHNEQFF. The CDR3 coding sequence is TGTGCCAGCAGTTTAACTGACGGGGGCCACAATGAGCAGTTCTTC.

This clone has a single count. CDR3 loop: CASSRGTGDDGYTF. The CDR3 DNA reads TGTGCCAGCTCAAGGGGGACAGGCGACGATGGCTACACCTTC. The chain uses TRBV18 and TRBJ1-2, with 8 bases fitting TRBD1. Trimming cost V 5 bases and J 6 bases; bases outside gene matches: 8. CDR1 and CDR2 (germline): KGHSH, LQKENI. CDR3 size: 14 residues.

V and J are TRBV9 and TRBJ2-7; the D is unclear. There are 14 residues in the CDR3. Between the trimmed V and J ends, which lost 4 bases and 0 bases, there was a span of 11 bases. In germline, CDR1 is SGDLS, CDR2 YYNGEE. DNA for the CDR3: TGTGCCAGCAGCCTTGAAGGCAGCTCCTACGAGCAGTACTTC. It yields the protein CASSLEGSSYEQYF.

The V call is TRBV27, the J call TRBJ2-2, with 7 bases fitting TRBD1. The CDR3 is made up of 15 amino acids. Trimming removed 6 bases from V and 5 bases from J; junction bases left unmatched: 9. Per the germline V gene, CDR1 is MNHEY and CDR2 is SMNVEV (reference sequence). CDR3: CASSHNRGATGELFF. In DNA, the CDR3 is TGTGCCAGCAGCCACAACAGGGGCGCGACCGGGGAGCTGTTTTTT.

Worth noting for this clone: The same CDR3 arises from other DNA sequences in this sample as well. CDR3 sequence (DNA): TGCAGTGCTAGAGACCAAGAGACCCAGTACTTC. Protein: CSARDQETQYF. V gene TRBV20-1 combines with J gene TRBJ2-5; D call uncertain. The ends were cut back, 0 bases at V and 1 base at J, with 0 bases in the middle. The CDR3 has 11 amino acids. CDR1 and CDR2 from the germline V gene are DFQATT and SNEGSKA (reference sequence).